These 9 T cell receptor beta chains share one sample of origin, sequenced in a study of blood T cell repertoires in COVID-19. Produced via immunoSEQ multiplex PCR; TCRdb's table is partial and in-frame only. Here the sample spans about 150,000 clones, about nine tenths being singletons. Sequencing was performed on peripheral blood. These receptors were taken from a woman in her fifties or sixties with active or convalescent COVID-19.

This chain connects TRBV12-3 or TRBV12-4 to TRBJ2-1; TRBD2 matches at 8 bases. The V gene end was trimmed by 6 bases and the J gene end by 14 bases; junction bases not matched to a gene: 9. The CDR3 consists of 12 residues. CDR3 DNA: TGTGCCAGCAGCGGTACTAGCGGACGGGAGTTCTTC. Translating it yields CASSGTSGREFF.

CDR3 coding DNA: TGTGCCAGTAGCGAGCACCCAAACCGAGGGCCTAATGAAAAACTGTTTTTT. This codes for CASSEHPNRGPNEKLFF. The genes are TRBV19 and TRBJ1-4; D uncertain. V was clipped by 6 bases and J by 3 bases, with 20 bases between them. Germline loops: CDR1 LNHDA, CDR2 SQIVND (reference sequence). The CDR3 consists of 17 residues.

The DNA for the CDR3 is TGTGCCAGCACTCCAGGGAATAAGAACACTGAAGCTTTCTTT. Its protein product is CASTPGNKNTEAFF. The chain recombines TRBV6-5 with TRBJ1-1; perhaps TRBD1 as D (5 bases). Trimming took off 7 bases at V and 1 base at J, with 13 bases between the two ends. Germline V gene lookup returns CDR1 MNHEY and CDR2 SVGAGI. The CDR3 has 14 amino acids.

The CDR3 is CASSYGDRVGLFF. The CDR3 bases are TGTGCCAGCAGTTACGGGGACAGGGTAGGGCTGTTTTTT. The chain employs TRBV6-5 and TRBJ2-2; 9 nucleotides agree with TRBD1. The CDR3 has 13 residues. The V segment lost 2 bases and the J segment 13 bases; nucleotides outside the gene matches: 5. The germline V gene encodes CDR1 MNHEY and CDR2 SVGAGI.

This sequence joins TRBV5-1 and TRBJ2-3; 8 nucleotides match TRBD1. Germline V lookup: CDR1 SGHRS, CDR2 YFSETQ. V lost 4 bases to trimming and J lost 6 bases; unmatched junction nucleotides: 13. This CDR3 has 16 residues. This CDR3 is CASSTGTGGRIDTQYF. The CDR3 region has the DNA TGCGCCAGCAGCACCGGGACAGGTGGGAGGATTGATACGCAGTATTTT.

J is TRBJ1-4 and V is TRBV27; D might be TRBD1 (5 bases). CDR1 and CDR2 (germline): MNHEY, SMNVEV (reference sequence). Between the trimmed V and J ends, which lost 0 bases and 1 base, there was a span of 9 bases. The CDR3 extends over 16 amino acids. CDR3 protein: CASSLSAGLTNEKLFF. The CDR3 DNA sequence: TGTGCCAGCAGTTTATCAGCAGGGTTAACTAATGAAAAACTGTTTTTT.

This chain connects TRBV5-6 to TRBJ2-5; 12 bases map to TRBD2. Germline V gene sequence: CDR1 SGHDT, CDR2 YYEEEE. V dropped 0 bases and J dropped 1; count of bases not matched to a gene: 1. The CDR3 is 16 amino acids. CDR3 coding DNA: TGTGCCAGCAGCTTGGGACTAGCGGGGGTCCAAGAGACCCAGTACTTC. Translating it yields CASSLGLAGVQETQYF.

This chain joins TRBV20-1 and TRBJ2-5, with a possible D match to TRBD1 (7 bases). Germline CDR1 DFQATT, CDR2 SNEGSKA (reference sequence). Trimming stripped 3 bases from V and 5 bases from J, with 16 bases between. This CDR3 region has 14 residues. The CDR3 spells CSASGGGGSETQYF. In DNA, the CDR3 is TGCAGTGCTAGTGGAGGGGGCGGTTCGGAGACCCAGTACTTC.

This clone was detected a few times. The rearrangement uses TRBV30 and TRBJ1-2; TRBD1 matches 7 bases. This CDR3 has 14 amino acids. The germline gives CDR1 GTSNPN, CDR2 SVGIG (reference sequence). The J segment lost 4 bases and the V segment lost 0 bases, leaving 5 bases of the junction unmatched. The CDR3 sequence: CAWSVPGQFYGYTF. In DNA, the CDR3 is TGTGCCTGGAGTGTTCCGGGACAGTTCTATGGCTACACCTTC. Looking up the rest from reference TRBV30 and TRBJ1-2 gives the full variable domain: SQTIHQWPATLVQPVGSPLSLECTVEGTSNPNLYWYRQAAGRGLQLLFYSVGIGQISSEVPQNLSASRPQDRQFILSSKKLLLSDSGFYLCAWSVPGQFYGYTFGSGTRLTVV.